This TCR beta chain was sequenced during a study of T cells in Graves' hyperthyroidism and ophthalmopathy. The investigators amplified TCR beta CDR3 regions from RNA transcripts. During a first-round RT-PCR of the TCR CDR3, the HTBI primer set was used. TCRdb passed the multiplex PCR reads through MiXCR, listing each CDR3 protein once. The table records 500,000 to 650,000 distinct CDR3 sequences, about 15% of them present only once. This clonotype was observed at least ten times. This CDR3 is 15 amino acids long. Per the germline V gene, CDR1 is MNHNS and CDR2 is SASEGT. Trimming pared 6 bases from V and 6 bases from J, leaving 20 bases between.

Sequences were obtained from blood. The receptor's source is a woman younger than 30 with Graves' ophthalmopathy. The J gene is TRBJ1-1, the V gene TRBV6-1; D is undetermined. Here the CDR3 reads CASSPFRPGEPEAFF. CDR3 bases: TGTGCCAGCAGCCCTTTTAGGCCGGGTGAACCTGAAGCTTTCTTT.